This T cell receptor (beta chain) derives from a study of blood T cell repertoires in COVID-19. Overall study: The United States, Italy and Spain were the sources of the acute and convalescent COVID-19 samples. Sources were T cells, B-cell-depleted T cells, or PBMCs; the material itself was cDNA or gDNA.

Authors' methods: The authors estimated nucleated cell counts from reference gene primer amplification. The protocol was immunoSEQ multiplex PCR, while the TCRdb copy is restricted to in-frame clones and leaves out a portion. V and J calls and clone size come straight from that table; D and trimming were deduced from the DNA. The sample has 250,000 to 300,000 clones, less than 85% seen once. In germline, CDR1 is MNHEY, CDR2 SMNVEV (reference sequence). The trim removed 7 bases at V and 7 bases at J, leaving 10 bases unmatched. The CDR3 loop spans 15 amino acids. The sequence derives from a woman aged 18-29 years with acute or convalescent COVID-19. This rearrangement joins TRBV27 to TRBJ2-1, with 10 bases fitting TRBD2. The sample was peripheral blood. CDR3 residues: CASTEPGLARNEQFF. In DNA form, the CDR3 reads TGTGCCAGCACCGAGCCGGGACTAGCGAGAAATGAGCAGTTCTTC.